This T cell receptor beta chain emerged from a study of shared clonotypes between healthy human individuals. Germline CDR1 is LNHDA and CDR2 is SQIVND (reference sequence). V lost 6 bases, J lost 8 bases, and 10 bases lay in between. This CDR3 is 11 amino acids long. Each subset's genomic DNA was split evenly across several immunoSEQ plates. Only in-frame clones appear in the TCRdb table, and some are missing; sequencing was by immunoSEQ multiplex PCR. The data contain around 1.9 million clones, about 92% of them singletons. Positively selected for CCR7, the CD45RO-negative cells used as naive CD8 cells excluded terminally differentiated effector memory CD45RA+ cells.

The chain has TRBV19 and TRBJ1-2; D is unclear. The sample comprised naive CD8+ T cells from PBMCs. The clonotype originates from a man between 18 and 29 years old in good health. Some clones in this sample may be carry-over from other donors' samples. DNA of the CDR3: TGTGCCAGTAGCCTGGAGAGGGGCTACACCTTC. Protein product: CASSLERGYTF. Full variable domain (missing parts from reference TRBV19 and TRBJ1-2): DGGITQSPKYLFRKEGQNVTLSCEQNLNHDAMYWYRQDPGQGLRLIYYSQIVNDFQKGDIAEGYSVSREKKESFPLTVTSAQKNPTAFYLCASSLERGYTFGSGTRLTVV.